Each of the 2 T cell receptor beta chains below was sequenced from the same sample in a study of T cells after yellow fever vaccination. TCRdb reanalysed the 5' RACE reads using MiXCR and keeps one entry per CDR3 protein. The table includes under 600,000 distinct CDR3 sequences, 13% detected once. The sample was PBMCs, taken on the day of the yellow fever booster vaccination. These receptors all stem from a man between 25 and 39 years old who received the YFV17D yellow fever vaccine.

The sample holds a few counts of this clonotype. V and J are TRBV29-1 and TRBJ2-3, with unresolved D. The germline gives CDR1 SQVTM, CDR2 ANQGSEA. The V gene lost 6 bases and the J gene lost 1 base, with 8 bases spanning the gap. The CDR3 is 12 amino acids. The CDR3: CSVLQGTDTQYF. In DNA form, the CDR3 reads TGCAGCGTCTTGCAGGGCACAGATACGCAGTATTTT.

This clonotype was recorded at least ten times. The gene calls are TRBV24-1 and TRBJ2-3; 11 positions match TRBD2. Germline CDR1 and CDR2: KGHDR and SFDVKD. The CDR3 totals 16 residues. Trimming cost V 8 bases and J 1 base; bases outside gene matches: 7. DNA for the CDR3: TGTGCCACCACTAGCGGGAGGCAAGGGGGCACAGATACGCAGTATTTT. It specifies CATTSGRQGGTDTQYF.